The next 5 T cell receptor beta chains were all read from a single sample in a study of blood T cell repertoires in COVID-19. Only in-frame clones appear in the TCRdb table, and some are missing; sequencing was by immunoSEQ multiplex PCR. The profile shows some 290,000 clones, nearly 90% of them singletons. Sequencing used PBMCs or T cells enriched from blood (not recorded which). These receptors were collected from a woman aged 25-40 years who had recovered from COVID-19.

In its sample, this clone was seen a few times. The genes are TRBV18 and TRBJ2-2; perhaps TRBD1 as D (5 bases). CDR3 length equals 15 residues. V lost 6 bases to trimming and J lost 0 bases, with 11 bases between them. From germline, CDR1 is KGHSH and CDR2 LQKENI. The CDR3 reads CASSPATANTGELFF. CDR3 DNA: TGTGCCAGCTCCCCCGCGACAGCGAACACCGGGGAGCTGTTTTTT.

The V call is TRBV27, the J call TRBJ1-1; D not resolved. From germline, CDR1 is MNHEY and CDR2 SMNVEV (reference sequence). CDR3 length: 14 residues. With 3 bases removed from V and 4 bases from J, the gap between germline ends came to 12 bases. The CDR3 loop is CASSLKPTGTEAFF. The CDR3 DNA is TGTGCCAGCAGTTTGAAACCAACGGGCACTGAAGCTTTCTTT.

With regard to this clone: Other nucleotide sequences in the sample specify the same CDR3. The CDR3 region is CASSLTGTYEQYF. DNA of the CDR3: TGTGCCAGCAGTTTGACAGGCACCTACGAGCAGTACTTC. This rearrangement joins TRBV12-3 or TRBV12-4 to TRBJ2-7; perhaps TRBD1 as D (6 bases). The CDR3 runs to 13 residues. Between the trimmed V and J ends, which lost 3 bases and 2 bases, there was a span of 8 bases.

The chain links TRBV24-1 to TRBJ2-1; TRBD1 matches at 11 bases. The germline CDR1 and CDR2 sequences are KGHDR and SFDVKD. Trimming cost V 3 bases and J 9 bases; bases outside gene matches: 12. This CDR3 comprises 17 residues. The CDR3 spells CATSDGTGGTYNGEQFF. The DNA of the CDR3 is TGTGCCACCAGTGATGGGACAGGGGGGACCTATAACGGTGAGCAGTTCTTC.

This chain connects TRBV28 to TRBJ2-1; 7 bases align to TRBD1. After removal of 4 bases from V and 10 bases from J, the junction contained 7 bases not matched to a gene. CDR3 size: 13 residues. Looked up from germline, CDR1 is MDHEN and CDR2 is SYDVKM. CDR3 in amino acids: CASSSGQAREQFF. The CDR3 DNA reads TGTGCCAGCAGTTCCGGACAGGCTCGGGAGCAGTTCTTC. Full variable domain (missing parts from reference TRBV28 and TRBJ2-1): DVKVTQSSRYLVKRTGEKVFLECVQDMDHENMFWYRQDPGLGLRLIYFSYDVKMKEKGDIPEGYSVSREKKERFSLILESASTNQTSMYLCASSSGQAREQFFGPGTRLTVL.